This T cell receptor beta chain was sequenced for a study of shared clonotypes between healthy human individuals. Details on this clone: Its target is not known.

The data were produced by immunoSEQ multiplex PCR, yet TCRdb's version contains in-frame clones alone and is incomplete. Of 100,000 to 120,000 clones in the sample, around 71% were seen once. Study-wide points: Clonotype sharing across a handful of donors was observed for roughly 5% of naive CD4 clonotypes. Larger estimated richness was generally seen in naive subsets than in memory subsets.

CDR1 and CDR2 from the germline V gene are MNHNS and SASEGT. The CDR3 is 15 residues long. With V trimmed by 1 base and J by 2 bases, 3 bases remained unmatched. This chain joins TRBV6-1 and TRBJ2-3; 7 nucleotides agree with TRBD1. The source material was memory CD8+ T cells sorted from blood. The subset: CD45RO+ cells pooled with CCR7-negative TemRA cells. The TCR sequence derives from a woman aged 25 to 39 in good health. The CDR3 region has the DNA TGTGCCAGCAGTGAAGGAACAGGGGACACAGATACGCAGTATTTT. This codes for CASSEGTGDTDTQYF.